A single sample gave rise to the 7 T cell receptor beta chains below, sequenced in a study of early T cells in non-severe SARS-CoV-2 infection. TCRdb reprocessed the 5' RACE reads via MiXCR and lists one record per CDR3 protein. In the table there are 55,000 to 80,000 distinct CDR3 sequences, 7.5% to 9% of which are singletons. The material was whole blood, obtained at baseline. These receptors all come from an adult who was a healthcare worker with PCR-confirmed SARS-CoV-2 infection or an uninfected control (not recorded which).

This clonotype was observed at least ten times. V and J are TRBV7-3 and TRBJ1-1; D is unresolved. V shed 3 bases and J shed 4 bases, with 9 bases lying between them. The length of the CDR3 is 13 residues. CDR1 and CDR2 from the germline V gene are SGHTA and FQGTGA. The CDR3 coding sequence is TGTGCCAGCAGCTTGTCGACGATCACTGAAGCTTTCTTT. Translated, it gives CASSLSTITEAFF.

This clonotype showed up just a few times. Written as DNA, the CDR3 is TGTGCTAGTGGCACCTACACTGAAGCTTTCTTT. As protein: CASGTYTEAFF. This chain uses TRBV12-5 with TRBJ1-1; the D is unclear. The CDR3 spans 11 residues. The V and J ends lost 6 bases and 3 bases respectively, with 5 bases between them. Looked up from germline, CDR1 is LGHNT and CDR2 is FRNRAP. The variable domain in full, completed from reference TRBV12-5 and TRBJ1-1, reads DARVTQTPRHKVTEMGQEVTMRCQPILGHNTVFWYRQTMMQGLELLAYFRNRAPLDDSGMPKDRFSAEMPDATLATLKIQPSEPRDSAVYFCASGTYTEAFFGQGTRLTVV.

This chain joins TRBV29-1 and TRBJ2-3; no clear D. V shed 4 bases and J shed 4 bases, with 3 bases lying between them. Germline CDR1 is SQVTM and CDR2 is ANQGSEA. The CDR3 runs to 10 residues. The CDR3 sequence is CSVAPDTQYF. CDR3 bases: TGCAGCGTTGCACCAGATACGCAGTATTTT.

V usage is TRBV28 and J usage is TRBJ2-3, with D uncertain. The V and J ends lost 3 bases and 1 base respectively, with 11 bases between them. Germline V gives CDR1 MDHEN, CDR2 SYDVKM. This CDR3 has 15 residues. The CDR3 DNA sequence: TGTGCCAGCAGTTTCACGTCGATGGGCACAGATACGCAGTATTTT. Translating gives CASSFTSMGTDTQYF.

The chain has TRBV7-6 and TRBJ2-3; 11 bases align to TRBD2. Trimming at V came to 4 bases and at J to 2 bases, leaving 5 bases not matched to a gene. This CDR3 has 16 amino acids. Germline CDR1 reads SGHVS; CDR2 reads FNYEAQ. The CDR3: CASSSLAGGTTDTQYF. CDR3 bases: TGTGCCAGCAGCTCCCTAGCGGGAGGAACCACAGATACGCAGTATTTT.

This clonotype was observed a few times. The J gene is TRBJ2-3, the V gene TRBV10-3, with 7 bases lining up with TRBD1. This CDR3 region has 14 residues. Germline V lookup: CDR1 ENHRY, CDR2 SYGVKD. The ends lost 10 bases at V and 2 bases at J; junction bases unmatched: 9. The CDR3 DNA is TGTGCCAGCGCTAGGGGGCTTACCACAGATACGCAGTATTTT. Translating gives CASARGLTTDTQYF.

The chain employs TRBV30 and TRBJ1-5, with a weak D call TRBD1 (5 bases). This CDR3 is 12 amino acids long. Trimming stripped 5 bases from V and 2 bases from J, with 7 bases between. Germline V gene lookup returns CDR1 GTSNPN and CDR2 SVGIG (reference sequence). CDR3 residues: CAWQGGNQPQHF. The CDR3 bases are TGTGCCTGGCAGGGTGGCAATCAGCCCCAGCATTTT.